This T cell receptor beta chain was profiled in a study of blood T cell repertoires in COVID-19. Overall study: Nucleic acid was either cDNA or gDNA, and it came from T cells, B-cell-depleted T cells, or PBMCs.

The germline V and J ends were trimmed by 6 bases and 6 bases, with 15 bases remaining between them. There are 14 residues in the CDR3. CDR1 MNHNY and CDR2 SVGAGI come from the germline V gene (reference sequence). Authors' data handling: Using reference gene primer amplification, nucleated cell counts were estimated. The protocol was immunoSEQ multiplex PCR, while the TCRdb copy is restricted to in-frame clones and leaves out a portion. Clone size and the V and J calls come from that table; the DNA yielded D and trimming. The sample consists of a few hundred thousand clones, roughly 81% of them appearing once.

This chain connects TRBV6-6 to TRBJ1-5, with D maybe TRBD1 (6 bases). Specimen: peripheral blood. The clonotype comes from a man aged 35 to 55 with acute or convalescent COVID-19. The CDR3 sequence is CASSFGGGLQPQHF. CDR3 nucleotide sequence: TGTGCCAGCAGCTTTGGTGGGGGCCTTCAGCCCCAGCATTTT.